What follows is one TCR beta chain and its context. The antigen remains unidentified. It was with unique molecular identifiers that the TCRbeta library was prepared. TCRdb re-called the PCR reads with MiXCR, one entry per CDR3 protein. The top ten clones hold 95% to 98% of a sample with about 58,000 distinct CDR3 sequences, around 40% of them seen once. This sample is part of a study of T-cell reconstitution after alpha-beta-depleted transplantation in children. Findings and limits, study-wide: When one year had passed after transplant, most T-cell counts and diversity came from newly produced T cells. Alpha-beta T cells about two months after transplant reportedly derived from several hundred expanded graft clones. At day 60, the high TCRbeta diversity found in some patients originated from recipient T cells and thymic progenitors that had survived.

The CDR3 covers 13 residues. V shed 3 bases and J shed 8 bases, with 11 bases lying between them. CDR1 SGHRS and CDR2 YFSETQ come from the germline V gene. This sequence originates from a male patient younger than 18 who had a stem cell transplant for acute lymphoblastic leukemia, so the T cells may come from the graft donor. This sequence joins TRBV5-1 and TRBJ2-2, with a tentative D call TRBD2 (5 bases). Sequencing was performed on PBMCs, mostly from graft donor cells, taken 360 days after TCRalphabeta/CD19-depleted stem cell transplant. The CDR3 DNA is TGCGCCAGCAGCTCCGGGATCGCTGGGGAGCTGTTTTTT. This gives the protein CASSSGIAGELFF.